This TCR beta chain is from a study of blood T cell repertoires in COVID-19. Study overall: Italy, Spain and the United States were the sources of the convalescent and acute COVID-19 samples. Nucleic acid was either cDNA or gDNA, and it came from T cells, B-cell-depleted T cells, or PBMCs.

The CDR3 contains 15 residues. Trimming removed 4 bases at V and 4 bases at J, with 19 bases between. Germline V gives CDR1 GTSNPN, CDR2 SVGIG (reference sequence). Per the original data handling: Scientists estimated how many nucleated cells there were by amplifying reference gene primers. Assay used: immunoSEQ multiplex PCR; TCRdb lists only in-frame clones, some missing. That table is the source of V, J and clone size, and D and trimming were worked out from the DNA. The sample has about 120,000 clones, about 70% seen once; the top ten hold approximately 5.7%. The chain has TRBV30 and TRBJ1-1; no reliable D call. Sequences were obtained from peripheral blood. This clonotype was obtained from a man aged 55 to 70 with acute or convalescent COVID-19. CDR3 sequence reads: CAWTPLDPTSTEAFF. The CDR3 DNA reads TGTGCCTGGACCCCACTAGACCCTACCAGCACTGAAGCTTTCTTT.